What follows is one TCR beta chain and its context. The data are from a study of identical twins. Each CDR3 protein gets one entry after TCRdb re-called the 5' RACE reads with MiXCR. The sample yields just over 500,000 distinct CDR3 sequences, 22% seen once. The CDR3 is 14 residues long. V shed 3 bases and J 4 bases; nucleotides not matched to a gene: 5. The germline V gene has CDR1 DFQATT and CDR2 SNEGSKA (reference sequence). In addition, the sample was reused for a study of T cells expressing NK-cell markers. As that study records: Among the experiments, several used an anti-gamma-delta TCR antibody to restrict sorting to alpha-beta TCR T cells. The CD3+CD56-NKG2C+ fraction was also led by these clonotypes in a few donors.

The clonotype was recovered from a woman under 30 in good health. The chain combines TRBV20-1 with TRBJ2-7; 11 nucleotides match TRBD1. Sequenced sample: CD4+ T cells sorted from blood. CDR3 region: CSARDRGRIYEQYF. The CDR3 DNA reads TGCAGTGCTAGGGACAGGGGGCGCATATACGAGCAGTACTTC.